The T cell receptor (beta chain) described here comes from a study of beta chain features in type 1 diabetes. Reverse transcription of all isolated RNA meant that expressed TCRB transcripts were sequenced. Method: immunoSEQ multiplex PCR; TCRdb's copy keeps in-frame clones and lacks some. The sample holds 100,000 to 150,000 clones; 17% are singletons and the top ten take 2.6%. Remarks on this clone: Antigen: not known.

Germline-derived CDR1 and CDR2 are GTSNPN and SVGIG (reference sequence). This CDR3 has 17 residues. Losses at the gene ends were 2 bases for V and 9 bases for J; bases not matched to a gene: 18. Findings of the study overall: Patients with Type 1 diabetes showed moderately but significantly shorter TCRB CDR3s in all four CD4+ subsets.

The chain has TRBV30 and TRBJ2-2; 7 positions match TRBD2. Sample: central memory CD4+ T cells from blood. The sequence was collected from a man aged 18 to 30 with type 1 diabetes. The CDR3 loop is CAWSMRTAGPPTWELFF. The CDR3 DNA reads as TGTGCCTGGAGTATGAGAACAGCGGGACCCCCCACGTGGGAGCTGTTTTTT.